Shown below are 32 T cell receptor beta chains from a single sample sequenced in a study of blood T cells in healthy people across ages. Then a second PCR, running roughly 7 to 11 cycles, was carried out with a sample-barcoded 5' primer and a J-beta primer mix. One entry per CDR3 protein, called by TCRdb with MiXCR from the 5' RACE reads. The sample yields around 1.5 million distinct CDR3 sequences, almost 35% seen once. The sample was blood. The receptors were sampled from a woman in her twenties or thirties in good health.

The chain employs TRBV5-6 and TRBJ2-1, with unresolved D. The CDR3 has 13 amino acids. V was cut by 2 bases and J by 9 bases, with 12 bases left in between. Germline CDR1 and CDR2: SGHDT and YYEEEE. The CDR3 DNA follows: TGTGCCAGCAGCTTCGTCTCGCTCGGTGAGCAGTTCTTC. This encodes CASSFVSLGEQFF.

Turning to this clonotype: This may stem from a read error, because a much larger clone lies one nucleotide away. The chain employs TRBV4-1 and TRBJ2-2, with D uncertain. Germline CDR1 and CDR2: MGHRA and YSYEKL. The CDR3 sequence is 13 residues long. Trimming shortened V by 0 bases and J by 7 bases, and 6 bases separated the two germline ends. CDR3: CASSQESDGELFF. The CDR3 coding sequence is TGCGCCAGCAGCCAAGAGTCTGACGGGGAGCTGTTTTTT.

This clonotype has a handful of counts. The V gene is TRBV20-1, the J gene TRBJ2-1, with 7 bases aligning to TRBD2. This CDR3 comprises 15 residues. After removal of 4 bases from V and 4 bases from J, the junction contained 10 bases not matched to a gene. The germline V gene has CDR1 DFQATT and CDR2 SNEGSKA (reference sequence). The CDR3, as DNA: TGCAGTGCTACATACGGGAGGCTAAGATACAATGAGCAGTTCTTC. This codes for CSATYGRLRYNEQFF.

The chain is built from TRBV27 and TRBJ1-5; a possible D gene is TRBD1 (6 bases). V was clipped by 3 bases and J by 6 bases, with 18 bases between them. This CDR3 is 16 amino acids long. Germline V gene lookup returns CDR1 MNHEY and CDR2 SMNVEV (reference sequence). CDR3 amino acids: CASSFGQGRGIQPQHF. The CDR3 region has the DNA TGTGCCAGCAGTTTTGGCCAGGGGAGGGGAATTCAGCCCCAGCATTTT.

V is TRBV12-3 or TRBV12-4 and J is TRBJ1-5, with D perhaps matching TRBD1 (5 bases). The length of the CDR3 is 15 residues. Trimming removed 5 bases from V and 5 bases from J, with 16 bases in between. CDR3 sequence (DNA): TGTGCCAGCAGTCCCCCGGGACGATCGGATCAGCCCCAGCATTTT. It encodes CASSPPGRSDQPQHF.

This clonotype appeared many times. The J gene is TRBJ1-2, the V gene TRBV29-1, with 7 nucleotides matching TRBD1. This CDR3 region has 15 residues. V dropped 5 bases and J dropped 3; count of bases not matched to a gene: 12. The germline V gene has CDR1 SQVTM and CDR2 ANQGSEA. The DNA for the CDR3 is TGCAGCGTTTGGTCCTTGACAGGGAATGACTATGGCTACACCTTC. Translated, it gives CSVWSLTGNDYGYTF.

The chain combines TRBV5-1 with TRBJ1-2, with D unresolved. CDR3 length equals 12 residues. Trimming pared 4 bases from V and 4 bases from J, leaving 8 bases between. Germline CDR1 is SGHRS and CDR2 is YFSETQ. The CDR3 bases are TGCGCCAGCAGCCCAGAGAGCTATGGCTACACCTTC. This translates into CASSPESYGYTF.

This clonotype was counted only a few times. The chain combines TRBV6-1 with TRBJ1-2, with 7 bases that match TRBD1. Unmatched junction bases numbered 10, after V lost 5 bases and J lost 4 bases. Per the germline V gene, CDR1 is MNHNS and CDR2 is SASEGT. The CDR3 loop spans 15 amino acids. As DNA, the CDR3 is TGTGCCAGCAGTCTAAGGGGGCGGGATGTCTATGGCTACACCTTC. It specifies CASSLRGRDVYGYTF.

This clonotype was seen many times. CDR3 loop: CSSRGGADTQYF. As DNA, the CDR3 is TGCAGTTCACGAGGCGGGGCGGATACGCAGTATTTT. The chain recombines TRBV20-1 with TRBJ2-3, with D possibly being TRBD2 (6 bases). The CDR3 contains 12 residues. Germline lookup yields CDR1 DFQATT and CDR2 SNEGSKA (reference sequence). The V end lost 8 bases, the J end lost 6 bases, and 15 bases lay between the germline ends.

This chain joins TRBV6-5 and TRBJ1-4, with 7 bases aligning to TRBD1. CDR3 size: 15 residues. Germline lookup yields CDR1 MNHEY and CDR2 SVGAGI. Unmatched junction bases numbered 7, after V lost 2 bases and J lost 7 bases. DNA of the CDR3: TGTGCCAGCAGTTACAACCCAGGGGGGATTGAAAAACTGTTTTTT. It codes for CASSYNPGGIEKLFF.

This clonotype is a singleton in its sample. V and J are TRBV5-8 and TRBJ2-1; weak D call: TRBD2 (5 bases). V gave up 5 bases and J gave up 7 bases, with 10 bases separating them. The CDR3 sequence is 12 residues long. The germline V gene encodes CDR1 SGHTS and CDR2 YDEGEE. The CDR3, as DNA: TGTGCCAGCAGATTCCTAGCAAATGAGCAGTTCTTC. It is translated as CASRFLANEQFF.

This sequence joins TRBV7-6 and TRBJ2-2, with D perhaps matching TRBD2 (5 bases). V dropped 4 bases and J dropped 0 bases, with 12 bases sitting between them. Germline V gives CDR1 SGHVS, CDR2 FNYEAQ. CDR3 size: 16 residues. The CDR3 protein is CASSSMSGTNTGELFF. CDR3 nucleotide sequence: TGTGCCAGCAGCTCGATGAGCGGAACGAACACCGGGGAGCTGTTTTTT. Full variable domain (missing parts from reference TRBV7-6 and TRBJ2-2): GAGVSQSPRYKVTKRGQDVALRCDPISGHVSLYWYRQALGQGPEFLTYFNYEAQQDKSGLPNDRFSAERPEGSISTLTIQRTEQRDSAMYRCASSSMSGTNTGELFFGEGSRLTVL.

For the CDR3, the DNA is TGTGCCAGCAATAGGAGGGGGGGGAACACCGGGGAGCTGTTTTTT. This sequence encodes CASNRRGGNTGELFF. This chain joins TRBV12-3 or TRBV12-4 and TRBJ2-2, with D tentatively TRBD2 (7 bases). The V end was cut by 7 bases, the J end by 1 base, with 13 bases between. This CDR3 spans 15 amino acids.

This clonotype showed up just a few times. The chain joins TRBV10-3 to TRBJ2-3; 12 bases match TRBD2. The CDR3 consists of 16 residues. The V gene's germline CDR1 is ENHRY and CDR2 SYGVKD. J gave up 3 bases and V 2 bases, and 3 bases lay outside the gene matches. Here the CDR3 reads CAISERTSGVTDTQYF. CDR3 nucleotides: TGTGCCATCAGTGAGCGGACTAGCGGGGTTACAGATACGCAGTATTTT.

This clonotype was picked up many times. V is TRBV4-1 and J is TRBJ2-3, with 13 bases fitting TRBD2. This CDR3 is built from 17 residues. J lost 3 bases, V lost 1 base, and 4 bases had no gene match. Germline V CDR1 and CDR2: MGHRA, YSYEKL. In nucleotides, the CDR3 is TGCGCCAGCAGCCAAGTCCGACTAGCGGGGGGAACAGATACGCAGTATTTT. Amino acid sequence: CASSQVRLAGGTDTQYF.

Of note for this clonotype: One junction end disagrees with the germline gene, perhaps due to a read error. This rearrangement joins TRBV7-3 to TRBJ2-5; D tentatively fits TRBD1 or TRBD2 (5 bases each). The end of the DNA aligns better with TRBJ2-7, so the J call may be wrong. In germline, CDR1 is SGHTA, CDR2 FQGTGA. The CDR3 is made up of 15 amino acids. The CDR3 is CASSITGAGLNEQYF. CDR3 coding DNA: TGTGCCAGCAGCATAACCGGGGCAGGGCTCAACGAGCAGTACTTC.

CDR3 loop: CASSRLTGGGRPYNEQFF. The CDR3 DNA reads as TGTGCCAGCAGCCGCCTCACCGGCGGGGGCCGACCCTACAATGAGCAGTTCTTC. The chain is built from TRBV14 and TRBJ2-1; a weak D match, TRBD2 (7 bases). V was trimmed by 4 bases and J by 2 bases, leaving 21 bases between them. The CDR3 is 18 amino acids. Germline CDR1 SGHDN, CDR2 FVKESK. The entire variable domain, with the rest obtained from reference TRBV14 and TRBJ2-1, is as follows: EAGVTQFPSHSVIEKGQTVTLRCDPISGHDNLYWYRRVMGKEIKFLLHFVKESKQDESGMPNNRFLAERTGGTYSTLKVQPAELEDSGVYFCASSRLTGGGRPYNEQFFGPGTRLTVL.

This clonotype appeared a few times. The J gene is TRBJ2-7, the V gene TRBV6-6, with D maybe TRBD2 (7 bases). Germline-derived CDR1 and CDR2 are MNHNY and SVGAGI (reference sequence). Deletions cut 8 bases from V and 3 bases from J, with 23 bases between. This CDR3 is 16 amino acids long. As DNA, the CDR3 is TGTGCCAGCGGGGGATGGGGAGGGGGAGACAACTACGAGCAGTACTTC. Its protein is CASGGWGGGDNYEQYF.

This clonotype was observed a handful of times. This chain uses TRBV3-1 with TRBJ2-3; D may be TRBD1 or TRBD2 (6 bases each). The germline V gene encodes CDR1 LGHDT and CDR2 YNNKEL (reference sequence). The CDR3 spans 12 residues. Trimming took 5 bases from V and 9 from J, leaving 12 bases between them. CDR3 sequence: CASSLKGGTQYF. Written as DNA, the CDR3 is TGTGCCAGCAGCTTAAAAGGGGGGACGCAGTATTTT.

This rearrangement joins TRBV7-9 to TRBJ1-1, with TRBD1 matching over 7 bases. V dropped 4 bases and J dropped 0; count of bases not matched to a gene: 11. Germline CDR1 is SEHNR and CDR2 is FQNEAQ (reference sequence). This CDR3 has 17 residues. DNA of the CDR3: TGTGCCAGCAGCTCCCGGCGGAAGACAGGGATGAACACTGAAGCTTTCTTT. Protein: CASSSRRKTGMNTEAFF.

This chain connects TRBV6-5 to TRBJ2-7; the D gene is possibly TRBD2 (6 bases). V was pared by 2 bases and J by 3 bases, with 11 bases between. Looked up from germline, CDR1 is MNHEY and CDR2 is SVGAGI. The CDR3 totals 14 residues. The CDR3 DNA sequence: TGTGCCAGCAGTTACCGGGACTTAAGCTACGAGCAGTACTTC. It codes for CASSYRDLSYEQYF.

The chain recombines TRBV12-3 or TRBV12-4 with TRBJ1-4; D remains unclear. The CDR3 is 13 residues long. Trimming took 3 bases from V and 6 from J, leaving 8 bases between them. In DNA, the CDR3 is TGTGCCAGCAGTTTCGGGGTGGATGAAAAACTGTTTTTT. This codes for CASSFGVDEKLFF.

As for this clonotype: A much larger clone differs by one base, so this may be a read error. The rearrangement joins TRBV6-1 to TRBJ2-5; 7 nucleotides agree with TRBD2. The CDR3 contains 14 residues. The V and J ends lost 5 bases and 4 bases, in that order; junction bases with no gene match: 7. The germline gives CDR1 MNHNS, CDR2 SASEGT. The CDR3 is CASSKWEGGETQYF. CDR3 DNA: TGTGCCAGCAGTAAGTGGGAGGGAGGAGAGACCCAGTACTTC.

This chain joins TRBV5-6 and TRBJ2-6; D is unclear. CDR1 is SGHDT and CDR2 is YYEEEE in the germline V gene. V was trimmed by 0 bases and J by 1 base, leaving 8 bases between them. CDR3 length: 16 residues. In DNA, the CDR3 is TGTGCCAGCAGCTTGGGGGGTGTTTCTGGGGCCAACGTCCTGACTTTC. This gives the protein CASSLGGVSGANVLTF.

Points on this clonotype: Its ends do not fully match the called genes, so a read error is possible. The chain recombines TRBV6-6 with TRBJ1-2; no clear D gene. CDR1 is MNHNY, CDR2 SVGAGI, per germline (reference sequence). The CDR3 extends over 13 amino acids. CDR3 sequence: CARSETSYYGYTF. CDR3 nucleotide sequence: TGTGCCCGCAGCGAGACATCGTACTATGGCTACACCTTC.

This clonotype has ten or more counts. The genes are TRBV4-2 and TRBJ2-5; D not certain. V shed 0 bases and J shed 2 bases, with 10 bases lying between them. The CDR3 covers 15 residues. In germline, CDR1 is LGHNA, CDR2 YNFKEQ. The CDR3 loop is CASSQDGSGQETQYF. The DNA of the CDR3 is TGTGCCAGCAGCCAAGATGGGTCAGGTCAAGAGACCCAGTACTTC.

This chain connects TRBV30 to TRBJ1-4; D is ambiguous. Trimming stripped 0 bases from V and 1 base from J, with 3 bases between. The CDR3 has 13 residues. Germline V CDR1 and CDR2: GTSNPN, SVGIG (reference sequence). In DNA form, the CDR3 reads TGTGCCTGGAGTGTCCGAACTAATGAAAAACTGTTTTTT. Translating it yields CAWSVRTNEKLFF.

This clonotype was seen a handful of times. This CDR3 is CASSWGTGLGEQYF. CDR3 sequence (DNA): TGTGCCAGCAGTTGGGGGACAGGGCTGGGCGAGCAGTACTTC. The rearrangement joins TRBV12-3 or TRBV12-4 to TRBJ2-7, with 9 bases lining up with TRBD1. The CDR3 totals 14 residues. Trimming took 4 bases from V and 6 from J; bases not matched to a gene: 7.

V usage is TRBV5-1 and J usage is TRBJ1-1, with D maybe TRBD1 (6 bases). CDR1 SGHRS and CDR2 YFSETQ come from the germline V gene. The CDR3 is 15 residues long. Deletions cut 0 bases from V and 2 bases from J, with 11 bases between. The CDR3 protein is CASSLEKQGNTEAFF. CDR3 nucleotides: TGCGCCAGCAGCTTGGAGAAACAGGGAAACACTGAAGCTTTCTTT.

V usage is TRBV5-1 and J usage is TRBJ1-2; no firm D call. Germline CDR1 is SGHRS and CDR2 is YFSETQ. Trimming pared 4 bases from V and 4 bases from J, leaving 23 bases between. There are 17 residues in the CDR3. The DNA of the CDR3 is TGCGCCAGCAGCCCTTATCCTGGACTGGAGAAAAGCTATGGCTACACCTTC. As protein: CASSPYPGLEKSYGYTF. Combining the CDR3 with reference TRBV5-1 and TRBJ1-2 gives the whole variable domain KAGVTQTPRYLIKTRGQQVTLSCSPISGHRSVSWYQQTPGQGLQFLFEYFSETQRNKGNFPGRFSGRQFSNSRSEMNVSTLELGDSALYLCASSPYPGLEKSYGYTFGSGTRLTVV.

This clonotype came up a few times. The rearrangement uses TRBV10-3 and TRBJ2-5, with 9 bases that match TRBD2. The DNA end is a closer match to TRBJ2-7, so the J assignment may be wrong. Germline loops: CDR1 ENHRY, CDR2 SYGVKD. This CDR3 is 16 amino acids long. CDR3 DNA sequence: TGTGCCATCGGGCGGGGGGCTGGCGGGAGGGCCTACGAGCAGTACTTC. As protein: CAIGRGAGGRAYEQYF.

This clonotype has more than one count but fewer than ten. The CDR3 DNA follows: TGCAGTGCTAGAGGCGAGACAGAGTCCTACGAGCAGTACTTC. It specifies CSARGETESYEQYF. The chain joins TRBV20-1 to TRBJ2-7, with D possibly matching TRBD1 (5 bases). V dropped 1 base and J dropped 1 base, with 11 bases sitting between them. The germline V gene encodes CDR1 DFQATT and CDR2 SNEGSKA (reference sequence). This CDR3 region has 14 residues.